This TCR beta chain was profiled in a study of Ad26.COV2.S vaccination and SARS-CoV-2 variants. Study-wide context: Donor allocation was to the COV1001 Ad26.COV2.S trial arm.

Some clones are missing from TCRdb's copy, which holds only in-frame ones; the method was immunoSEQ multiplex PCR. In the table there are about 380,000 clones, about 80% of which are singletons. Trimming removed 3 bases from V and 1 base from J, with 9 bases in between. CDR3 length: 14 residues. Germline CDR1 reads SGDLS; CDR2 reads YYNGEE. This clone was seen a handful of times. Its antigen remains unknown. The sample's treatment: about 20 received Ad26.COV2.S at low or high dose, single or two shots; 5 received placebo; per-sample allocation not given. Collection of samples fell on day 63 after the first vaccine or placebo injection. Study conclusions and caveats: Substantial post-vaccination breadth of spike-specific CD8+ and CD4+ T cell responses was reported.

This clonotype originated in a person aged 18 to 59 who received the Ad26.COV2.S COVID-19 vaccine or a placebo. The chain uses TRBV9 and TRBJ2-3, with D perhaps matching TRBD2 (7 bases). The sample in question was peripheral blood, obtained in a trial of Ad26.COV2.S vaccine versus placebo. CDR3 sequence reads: CASSGGGGTDTQYF. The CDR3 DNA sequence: TGTGCCAGCAGCGGAGGGGGGGGCACAGATACGCAGTATTTT.